The source of this T cell receptor beta chain is a study of blood T cell repertoires in COVID-19. Turning to the study itself: Samples of COVID-19 (acute and convalescent) were obtained from the United States, Italy and Spain.

This clone has only one observation. The trim removed 7 bases at V and 2 bases at J, leaving 9 bases unmatched. The CDR3 length is 15 residues. In germline, CDR1 is MNHEY, CDR2 SVGAGI. Original analysis: The authors estimated nucleated cell counts from reference gene primer amplification. The assay was immunoSEQ multiplex PCR, and TCRdb's table has in-frame clones only and misses some. That table gives V, J and clone size, and the DNA gave D and trimming. The sample carries roughly 130,000 clones, roughly nine tenths recorded once. Material: peripheral blood. The receptor was derived from a man aged 50 to 59 with active COVID-19. The chain employs TRBV6-5 and TRBJ1-1; 8 nucleotides align to TRBD1. The CDR3: CASTRSGTGNTEAFF. In DNA form, the CDR3 reads TGTGCCAGCACGCGATCCGGGACAGGTAACACTGAAGCTTTCTTT.